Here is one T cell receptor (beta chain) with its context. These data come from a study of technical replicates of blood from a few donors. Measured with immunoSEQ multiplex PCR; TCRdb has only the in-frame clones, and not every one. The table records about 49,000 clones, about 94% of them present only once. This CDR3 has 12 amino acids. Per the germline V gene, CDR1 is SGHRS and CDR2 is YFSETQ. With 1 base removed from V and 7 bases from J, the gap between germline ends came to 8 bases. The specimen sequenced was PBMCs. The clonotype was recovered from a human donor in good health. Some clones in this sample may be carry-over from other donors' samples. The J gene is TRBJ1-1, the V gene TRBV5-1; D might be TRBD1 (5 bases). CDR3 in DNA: TGCGCCAGCAGCTTGAAAGGGGATGAAGCTTTCTTT. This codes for CASSLKGDEAFF.